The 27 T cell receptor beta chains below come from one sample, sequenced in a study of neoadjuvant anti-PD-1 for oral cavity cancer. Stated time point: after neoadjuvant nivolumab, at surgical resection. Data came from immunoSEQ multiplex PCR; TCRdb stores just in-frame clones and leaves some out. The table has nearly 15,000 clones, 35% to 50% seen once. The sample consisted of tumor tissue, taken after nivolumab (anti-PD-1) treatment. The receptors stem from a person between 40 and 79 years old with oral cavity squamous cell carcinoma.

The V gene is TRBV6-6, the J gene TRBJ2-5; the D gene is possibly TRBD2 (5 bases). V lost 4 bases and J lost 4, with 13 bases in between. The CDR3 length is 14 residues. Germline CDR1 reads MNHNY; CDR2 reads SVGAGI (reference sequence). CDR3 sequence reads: CASSLSSEGETQYF. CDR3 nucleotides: TGTGCCAGCAGTTTGTCCAGCGAGGGAGAGACCCAGTACTTC.

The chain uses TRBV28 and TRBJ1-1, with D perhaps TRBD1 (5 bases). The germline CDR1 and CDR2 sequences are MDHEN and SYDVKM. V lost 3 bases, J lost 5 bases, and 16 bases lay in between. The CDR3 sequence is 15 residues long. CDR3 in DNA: TGTGCCAGCAGTTTTCTCGGGGCGAGAGGGACTGAAGCTTTCTTT. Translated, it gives CASSFLGARGTEAFF.

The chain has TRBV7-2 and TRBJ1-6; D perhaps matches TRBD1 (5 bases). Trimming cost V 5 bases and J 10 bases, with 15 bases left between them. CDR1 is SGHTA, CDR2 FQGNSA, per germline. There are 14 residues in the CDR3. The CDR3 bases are TGTGCCAGCAGCCCATCGGGAGGGGTATCACCCCTCCACTTT. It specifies CASSPSGGVSPLHF.

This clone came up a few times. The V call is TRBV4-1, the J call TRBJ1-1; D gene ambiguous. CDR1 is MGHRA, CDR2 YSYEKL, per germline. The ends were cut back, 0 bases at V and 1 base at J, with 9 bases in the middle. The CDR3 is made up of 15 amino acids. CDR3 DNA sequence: TGCGCCAGCAGCCAAGAATGGAGGACGAACACTGAAGCTTTCTTT. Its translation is CASSQEWRTNTEAFF.

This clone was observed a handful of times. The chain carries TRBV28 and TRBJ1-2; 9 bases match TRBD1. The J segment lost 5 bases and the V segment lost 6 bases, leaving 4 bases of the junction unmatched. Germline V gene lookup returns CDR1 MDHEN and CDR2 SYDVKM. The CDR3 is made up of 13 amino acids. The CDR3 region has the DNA TGTGCCAGCAGCACAGGGGGCGAATATGGCTACACCTTC. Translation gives CASSTGGEYGYTF.

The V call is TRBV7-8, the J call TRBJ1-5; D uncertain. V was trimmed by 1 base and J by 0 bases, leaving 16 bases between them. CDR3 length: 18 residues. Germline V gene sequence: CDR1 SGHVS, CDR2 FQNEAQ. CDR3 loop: CASSLGLRLEISNQPQHF. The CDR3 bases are TGTGCCAGCAGCTTAGGGCTCCGACTCGAAATTAGCAATCAGCCCCAGCATTTT.

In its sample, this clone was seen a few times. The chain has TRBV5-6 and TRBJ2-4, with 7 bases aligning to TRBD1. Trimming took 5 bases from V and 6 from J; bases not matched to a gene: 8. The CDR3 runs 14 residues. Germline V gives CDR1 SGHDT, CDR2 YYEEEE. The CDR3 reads CASRYRQGVNIQYF. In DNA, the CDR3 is TGTGCCAGCAGGTACCGTCAGGGGGTAAACATTCAGTACTTC.

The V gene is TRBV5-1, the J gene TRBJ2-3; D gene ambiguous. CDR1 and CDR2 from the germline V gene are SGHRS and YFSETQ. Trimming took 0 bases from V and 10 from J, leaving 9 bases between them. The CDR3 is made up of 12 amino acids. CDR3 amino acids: CASSLDPSAQYF. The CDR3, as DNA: TGCGCCAGCAGCTTGGATCCCTCAGCGCAGTATTTT.

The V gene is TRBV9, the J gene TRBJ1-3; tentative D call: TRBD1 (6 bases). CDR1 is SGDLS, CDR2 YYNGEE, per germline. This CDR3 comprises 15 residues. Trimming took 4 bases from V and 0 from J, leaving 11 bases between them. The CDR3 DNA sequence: TGTGCCAGCAGCCTACAGGGTGACTCTGGAAACACCATATATTTT. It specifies CASSLQGDSGNTIYF.

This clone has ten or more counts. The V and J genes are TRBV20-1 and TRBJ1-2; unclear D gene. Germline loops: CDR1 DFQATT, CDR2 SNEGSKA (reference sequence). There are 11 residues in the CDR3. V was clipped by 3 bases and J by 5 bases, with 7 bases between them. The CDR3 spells CSASLEYGYTF. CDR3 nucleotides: TGCAGTGCTAGCCTTGAATATGGCTACACCTTC.

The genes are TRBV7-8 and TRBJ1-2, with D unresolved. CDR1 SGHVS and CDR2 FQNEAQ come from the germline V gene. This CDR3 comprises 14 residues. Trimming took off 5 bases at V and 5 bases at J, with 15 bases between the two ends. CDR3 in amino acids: CASSPGSDGYGYTF. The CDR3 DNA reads TGTGCCAGCAGCCCCGGATCGGACGGGTATGGCTACACCTTC.

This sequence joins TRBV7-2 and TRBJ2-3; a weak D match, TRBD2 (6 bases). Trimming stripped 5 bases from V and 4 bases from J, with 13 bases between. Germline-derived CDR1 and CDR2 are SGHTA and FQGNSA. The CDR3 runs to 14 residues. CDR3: CASSRAGFADTQYF. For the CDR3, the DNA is TGTGCCAGCAGCCGGGCGGGGTTCGCAGATACGCAGTATTTT.

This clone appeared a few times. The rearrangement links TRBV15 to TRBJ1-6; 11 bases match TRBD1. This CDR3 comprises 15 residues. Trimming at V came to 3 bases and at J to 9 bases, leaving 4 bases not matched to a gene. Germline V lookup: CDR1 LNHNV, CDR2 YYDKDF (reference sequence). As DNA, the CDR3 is TGTGCCACCAGCAGCGGACAGGGGGCAAGTTCACCCCTCCACTTT. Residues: CATSSGQGASSPLHF. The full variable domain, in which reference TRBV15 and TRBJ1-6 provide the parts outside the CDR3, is DAMVIQNPRYQVTQFGKPVTLSCSQTLNHNVMYWYQQKSSQAPKLLFHYYDKDFNNEADTPDNFQSRRPNTSFCFLDIRSPGLGDTAMYLCATSSGQGASSPLHFGNGTRLTVT.

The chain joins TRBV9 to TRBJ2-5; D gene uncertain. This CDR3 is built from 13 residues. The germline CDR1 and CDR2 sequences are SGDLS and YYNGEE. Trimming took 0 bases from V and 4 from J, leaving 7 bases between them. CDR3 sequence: CASSVDLAETQYF. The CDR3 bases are TGTGCCAGCAGCGTAGATCTGGCAGAGACCCAGTACTTC.

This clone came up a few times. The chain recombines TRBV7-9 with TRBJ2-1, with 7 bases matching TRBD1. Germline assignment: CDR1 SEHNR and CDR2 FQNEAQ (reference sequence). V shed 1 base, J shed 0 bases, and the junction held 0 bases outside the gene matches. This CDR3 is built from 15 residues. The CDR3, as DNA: TGTGCCAGCAGCTTAGGGGACAGCTCCTACAATGAGCAGTTCTTC. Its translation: CASSLGDSSYNEQFF.

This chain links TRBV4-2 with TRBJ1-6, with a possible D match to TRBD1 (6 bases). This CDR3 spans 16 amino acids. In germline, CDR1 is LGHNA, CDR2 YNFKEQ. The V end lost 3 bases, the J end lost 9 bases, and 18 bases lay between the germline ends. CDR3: CASSQQPGDRGSPLHF. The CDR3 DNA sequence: TGTGCCAGCAGCCAGCAACCAGGGGACCGTGGTTCACCCCTCCACTTT.

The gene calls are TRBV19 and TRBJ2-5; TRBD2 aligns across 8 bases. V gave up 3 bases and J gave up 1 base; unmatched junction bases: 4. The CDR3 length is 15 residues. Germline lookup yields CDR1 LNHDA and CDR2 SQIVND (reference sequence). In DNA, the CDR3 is TGTGCCAGTAGTATTTCCGGGGGGGCCCAAGAGACCCAGTACTTC. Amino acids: CASSISGGAQETQYF.

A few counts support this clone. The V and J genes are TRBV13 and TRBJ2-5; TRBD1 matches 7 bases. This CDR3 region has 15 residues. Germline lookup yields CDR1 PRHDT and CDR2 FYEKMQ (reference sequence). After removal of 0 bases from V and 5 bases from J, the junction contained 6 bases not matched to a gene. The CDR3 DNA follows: TGTGCCAGCAGCTTAGGTACGACAGGGCGTGAGACCCAGTACTTC. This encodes CASSLGTTGRETQYF. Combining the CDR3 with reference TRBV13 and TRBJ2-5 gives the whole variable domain AAGVIQSPRHLIKEKRETATLKCYPIPRHDTVYWYQQGPGQDPQFLISFYEKMQSDKGSIPDRFSAQQFSDYHSELNMSSLELGDSALYFCASSLGTTGRETQYFGPGTRLLVL.

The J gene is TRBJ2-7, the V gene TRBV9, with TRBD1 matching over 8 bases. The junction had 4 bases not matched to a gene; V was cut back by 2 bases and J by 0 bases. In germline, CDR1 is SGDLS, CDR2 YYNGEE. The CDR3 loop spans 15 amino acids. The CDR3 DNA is TGTGCCAGCAGCGTGTCCGGGACAGGCTCCTACGAGCAGTACTTC. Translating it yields CASSVSGTGSYEQYF.

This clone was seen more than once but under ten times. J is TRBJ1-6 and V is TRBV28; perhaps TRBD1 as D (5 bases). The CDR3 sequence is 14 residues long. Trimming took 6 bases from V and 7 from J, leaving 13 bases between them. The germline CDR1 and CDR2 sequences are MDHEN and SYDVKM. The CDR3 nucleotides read TGTGCCAGCAGGGGGGACTGGGCGAATTCACCCCTCCACTTT. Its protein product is CASRGDWANSPLHF.

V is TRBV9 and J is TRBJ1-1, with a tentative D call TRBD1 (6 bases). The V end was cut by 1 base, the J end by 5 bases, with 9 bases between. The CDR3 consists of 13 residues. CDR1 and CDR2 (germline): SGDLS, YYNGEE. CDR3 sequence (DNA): TGTGCCAGCAGCGTACAGGGGAAAACTGAAGCTTTCTTT. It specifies CASSVQGKTEAFF.

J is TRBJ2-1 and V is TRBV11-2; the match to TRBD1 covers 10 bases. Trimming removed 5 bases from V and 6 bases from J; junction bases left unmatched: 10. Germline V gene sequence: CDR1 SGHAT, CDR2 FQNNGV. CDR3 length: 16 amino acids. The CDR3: CASSRAGTGAINEQFF. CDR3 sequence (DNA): TGTGCCAGCAGCCGCGCCGGGACAGGGGCGATCAATGAGCAGTTCTTC.

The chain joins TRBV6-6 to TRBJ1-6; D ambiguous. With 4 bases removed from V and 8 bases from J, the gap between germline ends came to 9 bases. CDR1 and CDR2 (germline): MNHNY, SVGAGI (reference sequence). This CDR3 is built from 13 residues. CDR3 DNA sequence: TGTGCCAGCAGTTTGGGTAGAGATTCACCCCTCCACTTT. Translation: CASSLGRDSPLHF.

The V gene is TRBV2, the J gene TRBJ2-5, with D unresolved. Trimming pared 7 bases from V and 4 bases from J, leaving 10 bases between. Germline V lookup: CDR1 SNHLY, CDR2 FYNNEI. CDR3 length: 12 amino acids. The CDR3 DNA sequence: TGTGCCAGCAAGTCCTTTGTAGAGACCCAGTACTTC. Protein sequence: CASKSFVETQYF.

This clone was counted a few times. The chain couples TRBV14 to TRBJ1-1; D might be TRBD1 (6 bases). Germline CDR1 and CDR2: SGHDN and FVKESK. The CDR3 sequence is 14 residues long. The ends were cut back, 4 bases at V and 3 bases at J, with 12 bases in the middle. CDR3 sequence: CASSLRQGYTEAFF. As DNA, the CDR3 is TGTGCCAGCAGCCTTAGGCAGGGGTACACTGAAGCTTTCTTT.

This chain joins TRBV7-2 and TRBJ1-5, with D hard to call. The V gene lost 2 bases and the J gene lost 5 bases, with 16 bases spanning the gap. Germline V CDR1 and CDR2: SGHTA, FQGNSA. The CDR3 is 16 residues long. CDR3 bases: TGTGCCAGCAGCTTACTCCTTTCAGGTTGGGATCAGCCCCAGCATTTT. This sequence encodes CASSLLLSGWDQPQHF. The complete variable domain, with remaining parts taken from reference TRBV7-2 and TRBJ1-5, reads GAGVSQSPSNKVTEKGKDVELRCDPISGHTALYWYRQSLGQGLEFLIYFQGNSAPDKSGLPSDRFSAERTGGSVSTLTIQRTQQEDSAVYLCASSLLLSGWDQPQHFGDGTRLSIL.

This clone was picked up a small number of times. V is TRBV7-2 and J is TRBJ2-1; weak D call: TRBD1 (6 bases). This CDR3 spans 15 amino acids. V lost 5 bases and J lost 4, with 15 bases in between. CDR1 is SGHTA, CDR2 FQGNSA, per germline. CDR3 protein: CASSRRTEPYNEQFF. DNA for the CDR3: TGTGCCAGCAGCCGTAGGACAGAGCCTTACAATGAGCAGTTCTTC.